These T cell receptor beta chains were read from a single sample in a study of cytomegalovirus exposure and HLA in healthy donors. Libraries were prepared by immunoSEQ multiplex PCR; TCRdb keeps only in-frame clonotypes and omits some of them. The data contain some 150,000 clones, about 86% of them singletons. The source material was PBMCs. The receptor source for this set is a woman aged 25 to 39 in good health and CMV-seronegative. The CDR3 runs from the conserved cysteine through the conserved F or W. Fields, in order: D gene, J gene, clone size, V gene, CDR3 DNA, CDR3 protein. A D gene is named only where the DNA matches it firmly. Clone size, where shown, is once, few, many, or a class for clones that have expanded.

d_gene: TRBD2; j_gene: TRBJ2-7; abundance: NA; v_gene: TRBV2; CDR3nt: TGTGCCAGCAGGTCGGGATCTAGCGGCTCCTACGAGCAGTACTTC; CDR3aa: CASRSGSSGSYEQYF
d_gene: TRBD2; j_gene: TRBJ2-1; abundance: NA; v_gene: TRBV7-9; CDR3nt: TGTGCCAGCAGTTCGGGACTAGCGGGAGTCGATGAGCAGTTCTTC; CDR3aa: CASSSGLAGVDEQFF
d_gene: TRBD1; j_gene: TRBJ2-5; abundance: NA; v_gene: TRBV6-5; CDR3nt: TGTGCCAGCAGTTACTCCAACAGGGGGGTAGAGACCCAGTACTTC; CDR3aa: CASSYSNRGVETQYF
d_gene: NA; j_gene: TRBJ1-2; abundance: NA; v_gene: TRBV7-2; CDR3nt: TGTGCCAGCAGCGCCGGGTTCAACTATGGCTACACCTTC; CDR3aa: CASSAGFNYGYTF
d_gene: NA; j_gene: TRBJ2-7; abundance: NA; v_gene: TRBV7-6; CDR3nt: TGTGCCAGCAGCTTAGCTGGGGCATACGAGCAGTACTTC; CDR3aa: CASSLAGAYEQYF
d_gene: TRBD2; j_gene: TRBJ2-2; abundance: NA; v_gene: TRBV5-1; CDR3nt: TGCGCCAGCAGCTTGGGTAGCGGGGGCACCGGGGAGCTGTTTTTT; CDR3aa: CASSLGSGGTGELFF
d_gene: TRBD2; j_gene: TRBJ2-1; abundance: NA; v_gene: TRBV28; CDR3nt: TGTGCCAGCAGTCCCATATTTCCTAGCGGGAGGGCCTATGAGCAGTTCTTC; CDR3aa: CASSPIFPSGRAYEQFF
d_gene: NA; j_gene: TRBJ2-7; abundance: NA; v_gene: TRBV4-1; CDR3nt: TGCGCCAGCAGCCACCTAATAGCCGACCTCTCCGAGCAGTACTTC; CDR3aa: CASSHLIADLSEQYF
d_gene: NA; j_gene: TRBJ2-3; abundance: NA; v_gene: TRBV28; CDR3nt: TGTGCCAGCGGCAAGAATAGCGGAAGCACAGATACGCAGTATTTT; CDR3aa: CASGKNSGSTDTQYF
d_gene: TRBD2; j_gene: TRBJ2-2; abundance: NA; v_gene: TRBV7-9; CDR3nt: TGTGCCAGCAGCTTCCCATCTAGCGGGAGGGCGGGAACAACCGGGGAGCTGTTTTTT; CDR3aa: CASSFPSSGRAGTTGELFF
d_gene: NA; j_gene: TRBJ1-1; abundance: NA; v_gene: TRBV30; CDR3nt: TGTGCCTGGAGTGTATTAGGTAGGGCTTGGGAGCCCACTGAAGCTTTCTTT; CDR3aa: CAWSVLGRAWEPTEAFF
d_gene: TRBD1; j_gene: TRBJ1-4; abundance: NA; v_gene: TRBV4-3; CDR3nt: TGCGCCAGCAGCCAGGTGTGGCAGGGGGTAAATGAAAAACTGTTTTTT; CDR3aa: CASSQVWQGVNEKLFF
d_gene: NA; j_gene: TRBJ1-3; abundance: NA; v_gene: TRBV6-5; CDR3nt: TGTGCCAGCAGTTCCAGGGGTAACACCATATATTTT; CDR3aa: CASSSRGNTIYF
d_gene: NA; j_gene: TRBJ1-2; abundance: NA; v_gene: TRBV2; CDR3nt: TGTGCCAGCAGTGAATCAGGGTCTCGAGGCTACACCTTC; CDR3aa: CASSESGSRGYTF
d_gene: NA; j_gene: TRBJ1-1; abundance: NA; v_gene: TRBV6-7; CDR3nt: TGTGCCAGCAGTTCCGGGACAATGAGCACTGAAGCTTTCTTT; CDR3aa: CASSSGTMSTEAFF
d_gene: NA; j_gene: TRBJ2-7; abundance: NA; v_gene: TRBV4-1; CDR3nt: TGCGCCAGCAGCCAACTCGTCACCTACGAGCAGTACTTC; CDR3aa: CASSQLVTYEQYF
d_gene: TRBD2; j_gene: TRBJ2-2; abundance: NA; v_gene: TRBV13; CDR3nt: TGTGCCAGCAGCACCCCTCGGGGGGCGAACACCGGGGAGCTGTTTTTT; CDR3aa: CASSTPRGANTGELFF
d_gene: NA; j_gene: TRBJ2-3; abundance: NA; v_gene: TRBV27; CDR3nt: TGTGCCAGCAGTTTACATCTGCAGACGGGAGTGATAGATACGCAGTATTTT; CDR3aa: CASSLHLQTGVIDTQYF
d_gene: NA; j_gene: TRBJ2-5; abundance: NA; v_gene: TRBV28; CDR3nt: TGTGCCAGCATGGGGGAGGCTCAAGAGACCCAGTACTTC; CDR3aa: CASMGEAQETQYF
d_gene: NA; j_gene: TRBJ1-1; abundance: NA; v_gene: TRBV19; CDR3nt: TGTGCCAGTAGTATAGTCGGGGTCCTGACTGAAGCTTTCTTT; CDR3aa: CASSIVGVLTEAFF
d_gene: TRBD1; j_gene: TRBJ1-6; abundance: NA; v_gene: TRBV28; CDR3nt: TGTGCCAGCAGCCCAGGGGGGAGCAATTCACCCCTCCACTTT; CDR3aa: CASSPGGSNSPLHF
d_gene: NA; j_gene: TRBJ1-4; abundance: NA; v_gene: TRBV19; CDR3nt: TGTGCCAGTACCCCTGGTGGGGCGTATGAAAAACTGTTTTTT; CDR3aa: CASTPGGAYEKLFF
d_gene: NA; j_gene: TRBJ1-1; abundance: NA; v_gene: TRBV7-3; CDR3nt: TGTGCCAGCAGCTCCGACAGAAACACTGAAGCTTTCTTT; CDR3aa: CASSSDRNTEAFF
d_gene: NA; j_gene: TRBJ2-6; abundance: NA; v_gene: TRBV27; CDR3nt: TGTGCCAGCAGTCCCGGGGCAGGGGTAACCGTCCTGACTTTC; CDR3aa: CASSPGAGVTVLTF
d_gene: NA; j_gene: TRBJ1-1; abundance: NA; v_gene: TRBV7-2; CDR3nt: TGTGCCAGCAGCTTACCCCACAGGGAGCCGCACACTGAAGCTTTCTTT; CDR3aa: CASSLPHREPHTEAFF
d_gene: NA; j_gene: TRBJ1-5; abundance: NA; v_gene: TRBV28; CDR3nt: TGTGCCAGCAGTGGGGACACCAACACCAATCAGCCCCAGCATTTT; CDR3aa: CASSGDTNTNQPQHF
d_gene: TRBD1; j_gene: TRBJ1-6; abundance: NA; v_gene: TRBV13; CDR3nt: TGTGCCAGCAGCCCCACCGGGGACAGCTCCTATAATTCACCCCTCCACTTT; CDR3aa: CASSPTGDSSYNSPLHF
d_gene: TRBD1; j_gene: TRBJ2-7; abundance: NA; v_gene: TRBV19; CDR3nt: TGTGCCAGTAGTATCCTGGGACAGGGCGACTACGAGCAGTACTTC; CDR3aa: CASSILGQGDYEQYF
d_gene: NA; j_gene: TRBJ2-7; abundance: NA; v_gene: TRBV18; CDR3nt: TGTGCCAGCTCACCAGGGGGGTCCATAACCTACGAGCAGTACTTC; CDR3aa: CASSPGGSITYEQYF
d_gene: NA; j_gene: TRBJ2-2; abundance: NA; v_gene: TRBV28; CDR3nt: TGTGCCAGCAGTGATGAATTAGCGGTTTCTGGGGAGCTGTTTTTT; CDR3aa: CASSDELAVSGELFF
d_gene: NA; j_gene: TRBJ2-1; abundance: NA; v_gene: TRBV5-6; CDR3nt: TGTGCCAGCAGCTTTGTCGGCGCTAGCGCCTCCTACAATGAGCAGTTCTTC; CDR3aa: CASSFVGASASYNEQFF
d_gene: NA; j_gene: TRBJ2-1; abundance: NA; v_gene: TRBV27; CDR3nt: TGTGCCAGCAAGTCCCGACTCCCAGCGTACACCTACAATGAGCAGTTCTTC; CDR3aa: CASKSRLPAYTYNEQFF
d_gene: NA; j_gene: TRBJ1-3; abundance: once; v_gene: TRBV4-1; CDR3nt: TGCGCCAGCAGCCAAGCCCCCCCGGGGGTCTCTGGAAACACCATATATTTT; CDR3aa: CASSQAPPGVSGNTIYF
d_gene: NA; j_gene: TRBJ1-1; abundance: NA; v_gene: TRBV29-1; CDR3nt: TGCAGCGTGAACAATCAAAACACTGAAGCTTTCTTT; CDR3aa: CSVNNQNTEAFF
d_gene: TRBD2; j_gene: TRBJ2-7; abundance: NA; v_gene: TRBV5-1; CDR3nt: TGCGCCAGCAGCGGGGGGACTAGCGGGCAGTACGAGCAGTACTTC; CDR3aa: CASSGGTSGQYEQYF
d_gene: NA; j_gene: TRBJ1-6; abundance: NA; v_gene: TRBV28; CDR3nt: TGTGCCAGCAGTCCCTACCCTAATTCACCCCTCCACTTT; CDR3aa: CASSPYPNSPLHF
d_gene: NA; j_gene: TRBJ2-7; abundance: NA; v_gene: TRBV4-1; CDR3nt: TGCGCCAGCAGCCAAGAAGGTCAGGGTGACTACGAGCAGTACTTC; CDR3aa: CASSQEGQGDYEQYF
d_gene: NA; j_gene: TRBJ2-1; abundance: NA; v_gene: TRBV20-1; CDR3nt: TGCAGTGCTAGGGAGTGGAATGAGCAGTTCTTC; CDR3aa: CSAREWNEQFF
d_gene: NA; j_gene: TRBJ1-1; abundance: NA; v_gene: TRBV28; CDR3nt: TGTGCCAGCAGTTTGTTTGGGCGATTGGGAGCTTTCTTT; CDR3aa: CASSLFGRLGAFF
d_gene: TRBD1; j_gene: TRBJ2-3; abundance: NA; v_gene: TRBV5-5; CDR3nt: TGTGCCAGCAGCGCCCGACAGGGTCTCTCAGATACGCAGTATTTT; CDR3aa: CASSARQGLSDTQYF
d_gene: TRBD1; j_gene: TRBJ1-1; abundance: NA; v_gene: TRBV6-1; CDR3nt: TGTGCCAGCAGCGAGACAGGGGACACTGAAGCTTTCTTT; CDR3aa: CASSETGDTEAFF
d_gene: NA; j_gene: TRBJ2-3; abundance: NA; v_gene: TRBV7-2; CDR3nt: TGTGCCAGCAGCTTAGCTCGGCTAGATTCGCTGTATTTT; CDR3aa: CASSLARLDSLYF
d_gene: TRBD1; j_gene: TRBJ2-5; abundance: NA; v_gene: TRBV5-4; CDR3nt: TGTGCCAGCAGCACAGGGGGCTGGGAGACCCAGTACTTC; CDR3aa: CASSTGGWETQYF
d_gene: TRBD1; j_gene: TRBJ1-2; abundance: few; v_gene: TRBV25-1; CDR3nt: TGTGCCAGCAGTGAAACCAGGGGGCCGGATGGAAACTATGGCTACACCTTC; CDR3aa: CASSETRGPDGNYGYTF
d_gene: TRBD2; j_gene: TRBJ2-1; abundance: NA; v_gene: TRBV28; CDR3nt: TGTGCCAGCAGTTTGTTAGCGGGAGGGGGCGAGCAGTTCTTC; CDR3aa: CASSLLAGGGEQFF
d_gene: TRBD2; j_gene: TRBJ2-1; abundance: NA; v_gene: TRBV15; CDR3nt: TGTGCCACCAGCAGAGACAAGGGGAGGGTCACATACAATGAGCAGTTCTTC; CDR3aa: CATSRDKGRVTYNEQFF
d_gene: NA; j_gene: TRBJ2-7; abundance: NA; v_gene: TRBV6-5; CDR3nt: TGTGCCAGCAGTTACGGCGGGTGGAGCTCCTACGAGCAGTACTTC; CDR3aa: CASSYGGWSSYEQYF